This T cell receptor (beta chain) was documented in a study of blood T cells in healthy people across ages. Study-level points and caveats: A greater number of naive CD4+ cells and higher diversity distinguished long-lived donors from aged donors.

A remark on this clonotype: Its antigen is currently unknown.

A second PCR of 7 to 11 cycles used a sample-barcoded 5' primer and a J-beta primer mix. TCRdb ran MiXCR on the 5' RACE reads and lists one entry per CDR3 protein. The sample lists 1.5 million or so distinct CDR3 sequences, 42% occurring once. Total RNA amounts of at least 6 micrograms were extracted per sample. The CDR3 is 16 amino acids. Per the germline V gene, CDR1 is MNHEY and CDR2 is SMNVEV (reference sequence). Sequenced sample: blood. The TCR originated in a woman between 18 and 30 years old in good health. The chain links TRBV27 to TRBJ2-5; 16 bases are a match to TRBD2. The DNA end favors TRBJ2-7, so the J call may be wrong. The DNA of the CDR3 is TGTGCCAGCAGTTCGGGACTAGCGGGAGGGCCTCACGAGCAGTACTTC. It encodes CASSSGLAGGPHEQYF.